This T cell receptor (beta chain) was sequenced during a study of OX40 agonist ivuxolimab in advanced cancers. At the level of the study: Patients were treated with ivuxolimab, an agonistic anti-OX40 (CD134) antibody. A male proportion of more than 75% was recorded, with mean age around 55 years and range about 20 to 79. Study findings and constraints: Among the nonresponders, some also had low normalized T-cell clonal expansion. CD8+ T cells showed, on average, more clonal expansion than CD4+ cells.

Data came from immunoSEQ multiplex PCR; TCRdb stores just in-frame clones and leaves some out. The table includes roughly 100,000 clones, about four fifths detected once. CDR1 is GTSNPN, CDR2 SVGIG, per germline (reference sequence). V trimming: 8 bases; J trimming: 9 bases; junction bases outside the gene matches: 7. The CDR3 has 13 amino acids. Concerning this clone itself: No antigen is known for it. Other DNA sequences within the sample encode an identical CDR3.

The sequences come from CD4+ or CD8+ T cells sorted from blood, collected in a trial of the OX40 agonist ivuxolimab. V is TRBV30 and J is TRBJ2-1; 13 nucleotides align to TRBD2. This clonotype was obtained from an adult with an advanced solid tumor such as melanoma, head and neck, liver or kidney cancer. The CDR3 region has the DNA TGTGCCGTCGGACTAGCGGGAGCGGTTGAGCAGTTCTTC. This encodes CAVGLAGAVEQFF.